Here is one T cell receptor beta chain with its context. Trimming shortened V by 3 bases and J by 2 bases, and 12 bases separated the two germline ends. From germline, CDR1 is SGHDT and CDR2 YYEEEE. This CDR3 comprises 16 residues. Produced via immunoSEQ multiplex PCR; TCRdb's table is partial and in-frame only. The sample lists 90,000 or so clones, about 89% occurring once. The sample belongs to a study of control samples from healthy donors and cancer patients. The V gene is TRBV5-6, the J gene TRBJ2-6; D perhaps matches TRBD2 (5 bases). Material: blood. The clonotype comes from a woman aged 55-70 years in good health. The CDR3 DNA reads as TGTGCCAGCAGCTCCAACGGGGTGGCTGGGGCCAACGTCCTGACTTTC. The encoded protein is CASSSNGVAGANVLTF.